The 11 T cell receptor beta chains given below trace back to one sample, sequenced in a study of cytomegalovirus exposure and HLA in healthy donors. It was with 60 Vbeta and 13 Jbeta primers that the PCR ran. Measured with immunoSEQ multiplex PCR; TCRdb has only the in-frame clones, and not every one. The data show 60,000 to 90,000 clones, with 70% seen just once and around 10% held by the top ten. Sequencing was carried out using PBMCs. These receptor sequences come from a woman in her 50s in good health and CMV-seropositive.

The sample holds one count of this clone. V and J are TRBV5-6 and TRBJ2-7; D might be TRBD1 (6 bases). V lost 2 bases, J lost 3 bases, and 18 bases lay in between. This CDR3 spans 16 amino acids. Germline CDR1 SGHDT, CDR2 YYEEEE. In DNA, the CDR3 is TGTGCCAGCAGCTTATTACAGGGTTGGGGTGTCTACGAGCAGTACTTC. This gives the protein CASSLLQGWGVYEQYF.

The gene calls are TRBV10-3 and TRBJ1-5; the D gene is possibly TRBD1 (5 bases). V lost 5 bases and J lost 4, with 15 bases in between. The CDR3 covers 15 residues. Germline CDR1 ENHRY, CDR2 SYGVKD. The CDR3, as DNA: TGTGCCATCAGTCCTGGGGGGGGAAGGAATCAGCCCCAGCATTTT. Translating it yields CAISPGGGRNQPQHF.

CDR3 residues: CAWSPHPDRANTIYF. The CDR3 DNA reads as TGTGCCTGGAGTCCTCACCCTGACAGGGCTAACACCATATATTTT. The rearrangement joins TRBV30 to TRBJ1-3, with 7 bases fitting TRBD1. Germline trimming cut 2 bases from V and 7 bases from J; bases unmatched to any gene: 11. CDR3 length: 15 amino acids. The germline CDR1 and CDR2 sequences are GTSNPN and SVGIG (reference sequence).

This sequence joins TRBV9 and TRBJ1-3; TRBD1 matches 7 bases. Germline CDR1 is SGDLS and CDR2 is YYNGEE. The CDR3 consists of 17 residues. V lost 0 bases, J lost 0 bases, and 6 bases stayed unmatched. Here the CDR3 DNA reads TGTGCCAGCAGCGTAGTATGGGACAGTCCCTCTGGAAACACCATATATTTT. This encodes CASSVVWDSPSGNTIYF.

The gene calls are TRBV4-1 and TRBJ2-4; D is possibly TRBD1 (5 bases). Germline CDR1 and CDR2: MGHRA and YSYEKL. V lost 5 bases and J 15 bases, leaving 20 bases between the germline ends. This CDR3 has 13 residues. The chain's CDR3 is CASSIPDSDSRYF. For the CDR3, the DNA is TGCGCCAGCAGCATTCCCGACAGCGATAGCCGGTACTTC.

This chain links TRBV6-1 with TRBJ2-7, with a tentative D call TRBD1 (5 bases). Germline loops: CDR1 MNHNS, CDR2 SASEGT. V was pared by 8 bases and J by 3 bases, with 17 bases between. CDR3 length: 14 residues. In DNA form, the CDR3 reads TGTGCCAGCGCCGACAGATCCTGGCTCTACGAGCAGTACTTC. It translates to CASADRSWLYEQYF.

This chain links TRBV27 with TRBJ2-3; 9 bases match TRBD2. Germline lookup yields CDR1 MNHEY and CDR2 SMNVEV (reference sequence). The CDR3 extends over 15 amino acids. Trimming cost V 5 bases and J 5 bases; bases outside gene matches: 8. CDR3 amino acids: CASSNAGGPRDTQYF. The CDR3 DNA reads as TGTGCCAGCAGTAACGCGGGGGGGCCAAGAGATACGCAGTATTTT.

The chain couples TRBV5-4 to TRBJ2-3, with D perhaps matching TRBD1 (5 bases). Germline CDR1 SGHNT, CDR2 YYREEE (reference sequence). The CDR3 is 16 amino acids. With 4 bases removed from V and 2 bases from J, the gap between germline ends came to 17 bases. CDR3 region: CASSGQGRQATDTQYF. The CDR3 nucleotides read TGTGCCAGCAGCGGCCAGGGCAGGCAGGCCACAGATACGCAGTATTTT.

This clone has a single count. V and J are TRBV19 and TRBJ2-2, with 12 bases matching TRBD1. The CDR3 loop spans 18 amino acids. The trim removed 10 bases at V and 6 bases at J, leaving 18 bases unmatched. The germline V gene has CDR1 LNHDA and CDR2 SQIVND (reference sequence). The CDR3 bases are TGTGCCACCCCGGCCGGGACAGGGGGCCCGCGGGGTCCCGGGGAGCTGTTTTTT. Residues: CATPAGTGGPRGPGELFF. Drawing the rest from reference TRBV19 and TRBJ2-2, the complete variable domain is DGGITQSPKYLFRKEGQNVTLSCEQNLNHDAMYWYRQDPGQGLRLIYYSQIVNDFQKGDIAEGYSVSREKKESFPLTVTSAQKNPTAFYLCATPAGTGGPRGPGELFFGEGSRLTVL.

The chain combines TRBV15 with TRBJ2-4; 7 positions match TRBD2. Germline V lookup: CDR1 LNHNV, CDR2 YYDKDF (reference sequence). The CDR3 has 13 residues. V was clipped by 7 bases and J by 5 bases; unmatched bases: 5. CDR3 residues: CATNEGGENIQYF. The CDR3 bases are TGTGCCACCAATGAGGGAGGGGAAAACATTCAGTACTTC. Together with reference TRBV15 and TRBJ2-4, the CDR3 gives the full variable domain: DAMVIQNPRYQVTQFGKPVTLSCSQTLNHNVMYWYQQKSSQAPKLLFHYYDKDFNNEADTPDNFQSRRPNTSFCFLDIRSPGLGDTAMYLCATNEGGENIQYFGAGTRLSVL.

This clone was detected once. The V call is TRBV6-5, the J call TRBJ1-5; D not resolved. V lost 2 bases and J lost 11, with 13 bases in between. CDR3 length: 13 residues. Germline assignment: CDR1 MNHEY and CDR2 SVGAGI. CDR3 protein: CASSYGEQSAQHF. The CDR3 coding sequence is TGTGCCAGCAGTTACGGAGAGCAATCAGCCCAGCATTTT.